Here is one TCR beta chain with its context. Sequencing was performed with immunoSEQ multiplex PCR; in TCRdb, only in-frame clones are kept and a portion is missing. This sample has about 22,000 clones, with less than 80% found just once. This specimen comes from a study of PD-1 blockade in classical Hodgkin lymphoma. Brentuximab vedotin exposure varied among the patients, all of whom had relapsed after autologous stem cell transplantation. This CDR3 spans 15 amino acids. The J segment lost 7 bases and the V segment lost 4 bases, leaving 8 bases of the junction unmatched. The germline gives CDR1 SGHRS, CDR2 YFSETQ.

The sequencing here drew on peripheral blood mononuclear cells (PBMCs), taken at baseline. This chain connects TRBV5-1 to TRBJ1-4; 9 bases match TRBD1. The TCR comes from a human donor with classical Hodgkin lymphoma. This CDR3 is CASSARQGGSEKLFF. The CDR3 DNA follows: TGCGCCAGCAGCGCGCGACAGGGGGGTAGTGAAAAACTGTTTTTT.